Each of the 7 T cell receptor beta chains below was sequenced from the same sample in a study of blood T cell repertoires in COVID-19. Method: immunoSEQ multiplex PCR; TCRdb's copy keeps in-frame clones and lacks some. The sample consists of fewer than 120,000 clones, around 82% of them appearing once. Sample: peripheral blood. These receptors all stem from a woman aged 60-70 years with acute or convalescent COVID-19.

This clone was found a few times. The chain has TRBV5-6 and TRBJ1-2; no clear D gene. Germline lookup yields CDR1 SGHDT and CDR2 YYEEEE. The length of the CDR3 is 15 residues. V gave up 0 bases and J gave up 3 bases, with 12 bases separating them. The CDR3 protein is CASSLESMGDYGYTF. In DNA form, the CDR3 reads TGTGCCAGCAGCTTGGAGTCGATGGGAGACTATGGCTACACCTTC.

The genes are TRBV7-9 and TRBJ2-3; D gene uncertain. Germline-derived CDR1 and CDR2 are SEHNR and FQNEAQ (reference sequence). With 2 bases removed from V and 1 base from J, the gap between germline ends came to 16 bases. This CDR3 is 17 amino acids long. In DNA form, the CDR3 reads TGTGCCAGCAGCTTATCCCAGGTCGGAATGGGCACAGATACGCAGTATTTT. As protein: CASSLSQVGMGTDTQYF.

This clone was counted a single time. The chain recombines TRBV6-5 with TRBJ2-3, with 11 bases lining up with TRBD2. V trimming: 6 bases; J trimming: 10 bases; junction bases outside the gene matches: 9. Germline CDR1 and CDR2: MNHEY and SVGAGI. The CDR3 has 14 amino acids. CDR3 nucleotides: TGTGCCAGCAGCCCGACTAGCGGGGATCTTCCGCAGTATTTT. This codes for CASSPTSGDLPQYF.

The sample holds one count of this clone. J is TRBJ1-3 and V is TRBV28; D gene uncertain. The germline CDR1 and CDR2 sequences are MDHEN and SYDVKM. Deletions cut 8 bases from V and 4 bases from J, with 3 bases between. CDR3 length: 10 residues. In DNA, the CDR3 is TGTGCCAGCCTAGGAAACACCATATATTTT. It translates to CASLGNTIYF. Together with reference TRBV28 and TRBJ1-3, the CDR3 gives the full variable domain: DVKVTQSSRYLVKRTGEKVFLECVQDMDHENMFWYRQDPGLGLRLIYFSYDVKMKEKGDIPEGYSVSREKKERFSLILESASTNQTSMYLCASLGNTIYFGEGSWLTVV.

The chain has TRBV27 and TRBJ2-7, with TRBD2 as a possible D gene (6 bases). Per the germline V gene, CDR1 is MNHEY and CDR2 is SMNVEV (reference sequence). The CDR3 extends over 16 amino acids. The germline V and J ends were trimmed by 8 bases and 2 bases, with 22 bases remaining between them. The CDR3 is CASCSNPGTGAYEQYF. In DNA form, the CDR3 reads TGTGCCAGCTGTTCCAACCCCGGGACTGGGGCCTACGAGCAGTACTTC.

V is TRBV5-5 and J is TRBJ2-7; tentative D call: TRBD1 (6 bases). The CDR3 consists of 16 residues. The V end was cut by 0 bases, the J end by 0 bases, with 13 bases between. Looked up from germline, CDR1 is SGHKS and CDR2 is YYEKEE (reference sequence). The CDR3 DNA sequence: TGTGCCAGCAGCTTGGCCGCGAGGGACACCTCCTACGAGCAGTACTTC. It codes for CASSLAARDTSYEQYF.

This chain links TRBV19 with TRBJ1-5, with TRBD1 matching over 7 bases. Trimming at V came to 7 bases and at J to 9 bases, leaving 12 bases not matched to a gene. CDR1 LNHDA and CDR2 SQIVND come from the germline V gene (reference sequence). The CDR3 contains 14 residues. CDR3 bases: TGTGCCAGTACCACCACAGGGGTGCAGGGGCCCCAGCATTTT. Translation: CASTTTGVQGPQHF. Using reference TRBV19 and TRBJ1-5 for the parts outside the CDR3, the full variable domain is DGGITQSPKYLFRKEGQNVTLSCEQNLNHDAMYWYRQDPGQGLRLIYYSQIVNDFQKGDIAEGYSVSREKKESFPLTVTSAQKNPTAFYLCASTTTGVQGPQHFGDGTRLSIL.